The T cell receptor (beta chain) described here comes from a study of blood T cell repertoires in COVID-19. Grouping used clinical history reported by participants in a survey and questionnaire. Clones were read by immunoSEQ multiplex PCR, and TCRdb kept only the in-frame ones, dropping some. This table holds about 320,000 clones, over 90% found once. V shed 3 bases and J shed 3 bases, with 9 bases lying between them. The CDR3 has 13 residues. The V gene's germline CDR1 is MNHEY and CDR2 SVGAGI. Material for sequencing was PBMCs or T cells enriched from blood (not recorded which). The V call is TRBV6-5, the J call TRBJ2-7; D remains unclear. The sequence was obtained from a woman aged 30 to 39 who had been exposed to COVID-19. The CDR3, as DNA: TGTGCCAGCAGTTATACGTCGAGCTACGAGCAGTACTTC. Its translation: CASSYTSSYEQYF.